This is a list of T cell receptor beta chains from one sample in a study of control samples from healthy donors and cancer patients. TCRdb's table, derived via immunoSEQ multiplex PCR, lists solely in-frame clones and lacks some. Of fewer than 200,000 clones listed, around 90% are singletons. The specimen sequenced was blood. Every receptor here comes from a woman aged 45-59 years in good health. The CDR3 runs from the conserved cysteine through the conserved F or W. D genes are given only for firm matches. The size of a clone is reported for some rows only, either as once, few or many, or as a class for expanded clones.

>TRBJ2-7|.|TRBV6-5|few
TGTGCCAGCACCCCCCCATCGGACACCACCTACGAGCAGTACTTC
CASTPPSDTTYEQYF
>TRBJ2-2|TRBD2|TRBV24-1|.
TGTGCCACCAGTGGAATCTGGGTAGCGGGAGAAAGAGGCACCGGGGAGCTGTTTTTT
CATSGIWVAGERGTGELFF
>TRBJ2-3|TRBD2|TRBV7-2|once
TGTGCCAGCAGCCTTAGCGGGAGTCCCGGCACAGATACGCAGTATTTT
CASSLSGSPGTDTQYF
>TRBJ1-5|.|TRBV19|once
TGTGCCAGTAGTATAGTGGGGGGTAGTACGAATCAGCCCCAGCATTTT
CASSIVGGSTNQPQHF
>TRBJ1-4|.|TRBV19|.
TGTGCCAGTAGTATAGGTTCCGGACAGCTTAATGAAAAACTGTTTTTT
CASSIGSGQLNEKLFF
>TRBJ1-1|.|TRBV2|.
TGTGCCAGCTTCGAGACAGTGAACACTGAAGCTTTCTTT
CASFETVNTEAFF
>TRBJ2-1|.|TRBV27|.
TGTGCCAGCAGTGTACTAGGGAATGAGCAGTTCTTC
CASSVLGNEQFF
>TRBJ1-1|TRBD1|TRBV6-1|.
TGTGCCAGCAGACGACAGGGATTAGCTTTCTTT
CASRRQGLAFF
>TRBJ2-4|.|TRBV24-1|.
TGTGCCACCAGTGACCCCTTTGGGGAGCCGGGGGCCAAAAACATTCAGTACTTC
CATSDPFGEPGAKNIQYF
>TRBJ2-7|.|TRBV10-3|.
TGTGCCATCAGTGAGTCGTCGGGAGCCCCGGCCCCCGCTGTTCGATTC
CAISESSGAPAPAVRF
>TRBJ2-3|TRBD2|TRBV4-1|.
TGCGCCAGCAGCCAAGCGGGAGGGCCCGGCGATACGCAGTATTTT
CASSQAGGPGDTQYF
>TRBJ1-1|TRBD1|TRBV2|.
TGTGCCATCCGGACAGGCGGCCCCACCAGGAACACTGAAGCTTTCTTT
CAIRTGGPTRNTEAFF
>TRBJ1-5|.|TRBV2|.
TGTGCCAGCAGGAAAGGGTCGGGTCAGCCCCAGCATTTT
CASRKGSGQPQHF
>TRBJ2-1|.|TRBV7-2|.
TGTGCCAGCAGCTTAGCGGGTAGTTTCGTTCGTGAGCAGTTCTTC
CASSLAGSFVREQFF
>TRBJ2-7|.|TRBV6-4|.
TGTGCCAGCAGAGGGCTGAAACCCTACGAGCAGTACTTC
CASRGLKPYEQYF
>TRBJ2-1|TRBD2|TRBV5-4|.
TGTGCCAGCAGCAACCCGAGCGGGAGTAGAAATGAGCAGTTCTTC
CASSNPSGSRNEQFF
>TRBJ2-5|.|TRBV7-3|.
TGTGCCAGCAGCTCCCAATACCAAGAGACCCAGTACTTC
CASSSQYQETQYF
>TRBJ1-1|.|TRBV30|few
TGTGCCTGGAGTGTTCAGTCCTACACTGAAGCTTTCTTT
CAWSVQSYTEAFF
>TRBJ1-6|.|TRBV4-1|.
TGCGCCAGCAGCCTGCATGGGGAGGGCGCAAGGGGGGATAATTCACCCCTCCACTTT
CASSLHGEGARGDNSPLHF
>TRBJ2-5|.|TRBV4-1|.
TGCGCCAGCAGCCAAGAGGGCGGCGATTGGAAAGAGACCCAGTACTTC
CASSQEGGDWKETQYF
>TRBJ2-7|.|TRBV28|.
TGTGCCAGCAGTTTAACGGGGCGGGCCTACGAGCAGTACTTC
CASSLTGRAYEQYF
>TRBJ2-5|.|TRBV5-1|.
TGCGCCAGCAGTCGGGGGCCGTCGACCCAGTACTTC
CASSRGPSTQYF